A single sample is the source of the 6 T cell receptor beta chains below, sequenced in a study of blood T cell repertoires in COVID-19. Here immunoSEQ multiplex PCR was the method, and the copy in TCRdb shows in-frame clones only, minus some. The sample contains 70,000 to 95,000 clones, 80% to 90% of which appear only once. Specimen: peripheral blood. Receptors originate from a woman between 65 and 79 years old with acute or convalescent COVID-19.

The J gene is TRBJ1-2, the V gene TRBV18; 7 bases fit TRBD1. This CDR3 region has 13 residues. Trimming cost V 8 bases and J 5 bases; bases outside gene matches: 8. CDR1 KGHSH and CDR2 LQKENI come from the germline V gene. CDR3 nucleotides: TGTGCCAGCACCCGACAGGGAACTTATGGCTACACCTTC. Translated, it gives CASTRQGTYGYTF.

This clone has just one count. The rearrangement uses TRBV6-5 and TRBJ2-2; no definite D call. Germline loops: CDR1 MNHEY, CDR2 SVGAGI. V was clipped by 0 bases and J by 1 base, with 6 bases between them. The CDR3 covers 15 residues. The chain's CDR3 is CASSYSNKNTGELFF. The CDR3 region has the DNA TGTGCCAGCAGTTACTCGAACAAGAACACCGGGGAGCTGTTTTTT.

V usage is TRBV3-1 (or the pseudogene TRBV3-2) and J usage is TRBJ2-3; 8 bases align to TRBD2. The V gene's germline CDR1 is LGHDT and CDR2 YNNKEL (reference sequence). V shed 1 base and J 0 bases; nucleotides not matched to a gene: 9. The CDR3 consists of 18 residues. CDR3 region: CASSQVYSGKLSTDTQYF. The CDR3 DNA is TGTGCCAGCAGCCAAGTGTATAGCGGGAAGCTTAGCACAGATACGCAGTATTTT.

The chain couples TRBV24-1 to TRBJ2-4, with TRBD1 identical over 9 bases. V gave up 4 bases and J gave up 3 bases; unmatched junction bases: 6. Germline V gives CDR1 KGHDR, CDR2 SFDVKD. The CDR3 sequence is 16 residues long. CDR3 DNA: TGTGCCACCAGTGAAGCGGGACAGGGTAACAAAAACATTCAGTACTTC. As protein: CATSEAGQGNKNIQYF.

This clone was picked up one time. No DNA is shown, since the ends of the CDR3 on it are uncertain; the CDR3 is the one TCRdb lists. The chain carries TRBV5-1 and TRBJ2-7; no DNA check was done on the table's D call, TRBD1. CDR1 and CDR2 from the germline V gene are SGHRS and YFSETQ. Both ends counted, the CDR3 spans 13 residues. The CDR3 sequence: CASSTSGHSLPYF.

The CDR3 loop reads CASSAGLGLDTQYF. CDR3 sequence (DNA): TGTGCCAGCAGTGCGGGACTAGGTTTAGATACGCAGTATTTT. The rearrangement joins TRBV27 to TRBJ2-3; 8 bases are shared with TRBD2. The germline V gene has CDR1 MNHEY and CDR2 SMNVEV (reference sequence). There are 14 residues in the CDR3. Unmatched junction bases numbered 6, after V lost 5 bases and J lost 5 bases.